Described below is a single T cell receptor beta chain sequence and its context. This sample is drawn from a study of blood T cell repertoires in COVID-19. The table came from immunoSEQ multiplex PCR; TCRdb's copy has only in-frame clones and leaves some out. The repertoire consists of over 100,000 clones, with 75% to 85% occurring once and the leading ten covering 7.9%. With 3 bases clipped from V and 1 base from J, the junction kept 2 bases outside the gene matches. The CDR3 is 16 amino acids. Germline CDR1 is LGHDT and CDR2 is YNNKEL (reference sequence). The rearrangement uses TRBV3-1 (or the pseudogene TRBV3-2) and TRBJ1-4, with 10 bases that match TRBD1. The sequencing input was peripheral blood. This TCR derives from a man aged 65 to 85 with acute or convalescent COVID-19. The CDR3 region has the DNA TGTGCCAGCAGCCACGGGACAGGGGTAACTAATGAAAAACTGTTTTTT. As protein: CASSHGTGVTNEKLFF.